This section outlines one T cell receptor beta chain sequence together with its context. The data originate from a study of shared clonotypes between healthy human individuals. For the study at large: Donors, aged 18 to 49, were a couple of women and three men.

Libraries were prepared by immunoSEQ multiplex PCR; TCRdb keeps only in-frame clonotypes and omits some of them. Of over a million clones detected, over 95% appear once; the ten largest clones hold over 1%. CD45RA+ naive and CD45RA-negative memory subsets were separated from CD4+ cells. Sequencing was carried out using naive CD4+ T cells sorted from blood. Specified subset: CD45RA+ positively selected. The sequence was collected from a man younger than 45 in good health.

The CDR3 spells CASSQVVANQPQHF. The CDR3 DNA reads TGCGCCAGCAGCCAAGTTGTAGCAAATCAGCCCCAGCATTTT. This chain connects TRBV4-1 to TRBJ1-5, with D unresolved. The germline gives CDR1 MGHRA, CDR2 YSYEKL. V lost 1 base, J lost 4 bases, and 8 bases lay in between. The CDR3 has 14 residues.